These T cell receptor beta chains were read from a single sample in a study of human T cells and chemical hapten exposure. Via MiXCR, TCRdb re-called the RACE reads, giving one row per CDR3 protein. The data hold 100,000 to 150,000 distinct CDR3 sequences, with roughly 15% observed a single time. The sequenced sample was whole blood, obtained in connection with sensitization to the hapten diphenylcyclopropenone (DPC). These receptors came from a man younger than 35 with alopecia areata. Some clones in this sample may be carry-over from other donors' samples. Each CDR3 is given with its conserved first and last residue. Each record gives: J gene, V gene, clone size, CDR3 length, D gene, CDR3 DNA, CDR3 protein. D genes are given only for firm matches. The size field is filled for only some rows; it gives once, few, many or a size class.

TRBJ2-1	TRBV6-2/TRBV6-3	-	15	-	TGTGCCAGCAGTGAGACTAGTGAAGGGGACAATGAGCAGTTCTTC	CASSETSEGDNEQFF
TRBJ2-7	TRBV28	-	13	-	TGTGCCAGCAGTTTATATGACTTGGGCGAGCAGTACTTC	CASSLYDLGEQYF
TRBJ2-1	TRBV10-1	-	13	-	TGCGCCAGCAGTGCGGGGTGGGAGGATGAGCAGTTCTTC	CASSAGWEDEQFF
TRBJ1-5	TRBV12-3/TRBV12-4	-	18	TRBD1	TGTGCCAGCAGTTCTGGACAGGGGGGATCGCGGAGCAATCAGCCCCAGCATTTT	CASSSGQGGSRSNQPQHF
TRBJ1-1	TRBV3-1	few	14	TRBD1	TGTGCCAGCAGCCAGATGGGGTGGACAGGTGAAGCTTTCTTT	CASSQMGWTGEAFF
TRBJ2-7	TRBV5-1	few	15	TRBD1	TGCGCCAGCAGCCCACGGGACAGGGCTTCCTACGAGCAGTACTTC	CASSPRDRASYEQYF
TRBJ1-6	TRBV20-1	-	16	-	TGCAGTGCTAGGGGTATTACGAGCTCCTATAATTCACCCCTCCACTTT	CSARGITSSYNSPLHF
TRBJ2-7	TRBV18	few	14	-	TGTGCCAGCTCACCTCTGCAGACATCGTACGAGCAGTACTTC	CASSPLQTSYEQYF
TRBJ2-1	TRBV11-2	-	13	-	TGTGCCAGCAGCTTAGTCCGTGGCAATGAGCAGTTCTTC	CASSLVRGNEQFF
TRBJ2-5	TRBV14	few	14	-	TGTGCCAGCAGCCATTCCCGGTGGGGAGAGACCCAGTACTTC	CASSHSRWGETQYF
TRBJ2-7	TRBV5-1	few	11	-	TGCGCCAGCAGCGTTGGCGGAGAGCAGTACTTC	CASSVGGEQYF
TRBJ2-2	TRBV7-3	few	16	-	TGTGCCAGCAGCTTAACAGTAGGGGCCAACACCGGGGAGCTGTTTTTT	CASSLTVGANTGELFF
TRBJ2-2	TRBV6-2/TRBV6-3	-	15	-	TGTGCCAGCAGGGACGGGGTACAGGGCTCCGGGGAGCTGTTTTTT	CASRDGVQGSGELFF
TRBJ2-2	TRBV12-3/TRBV12-4	-	15	TRBD1	TGTGCCAGCAGAGCTCAGGGGGCGTTCCCCGGGGAGCTGTTTTTT	CASRAQGAFPGELFF
TRBJ1-5	TRBV4-1	-	15	-	TGCGCCAGCAGCCAAGTAGGCGGTAGCAATCAGCCCCAGCATTTT	CASSQVGGSNQPQHF
TRBJ2-3	TRBV6-2/TRBV6-3	many	16	TRBD2	TGTGCCAGCAGCCCGAGGACTAGCGGGGGGCCAGATACGCAGTATTTT	CASSPRTSGGPDTQYF
TRBJ2-7	TRBV12-3/TRBV12-4	few	14	-	TGTGCCAGCAGTCCCACCACGGGTGCCTACGAGCAGTACTTC	CASSPTTGAYEQYF
TRBJ2-4	TRBV20-1	few	11	-	TGCAGTGCTAGAGGACCGCTCATTCAGTACTTC	CSARGPLIQYF
TRBJ2-1	TRBV7-2	few	18	-	TGTGCCAGCAGCTTAGTTTACGGACGCCCGAGCTCCTACAATGAGCAGTTCTTC	CASSLVYGRPSSYNEQFF
TRBJ2-5	TRBV6-2/TRBV6-3	few	11	-	TGTGCCAGCAGTTCCCTCCTAACCCAGTACTTC	CASSSLLTQYF
TRBJ2-2	TRBV7-2	-	15	TRBD2	TGTGCCAGCACCCTAGCGGGTCTCAACACCGGGGAGCTGTTTTTT	CASTLAGLNTGELFF
TRBJ2-1	TRBV27	-	15	TRBD1	TGTGCCAGCAGTCCTACAGGGGGCACCCACAATGAGCAGTTCTTC	CASSPTGGTHNEQFF
TRBJ2-3	TRBV20-1	-	13	TRBD2	TGCAGTGCTAGCGGGGGGGCGGAAGATACGCAGTATTTT	CSASGGAEDTQYF
TRBJ1-2	TRBV6-6	-	18	-	TGTGCCAGCAGTTACTCGAGCCCCCCGAGGATTTCTAACTATGGCTACACCTTC	CASSYSSPPRISNYGYTF
TRBJ2-5	TRBV2	few	12	-	TGTGCCAGCAACCTAGCGCGAGAGACCCAGTACTTC	CASNLARETQYF
TRBJ1-4	TRBV5-1	many	15	-	TGCGCCAGCAGCTTGTCGTCTACAACTAATGAAAAACTGTTTTTT	CASSLSSTTNEKLFF
TRBJ2-3	TRBV5-1	-	15	-	TGCGCCAGCAGCTTGGAAAGGAGTCGCACAGATACGCAGTATTTT	CASSLERSRTDTQYF
TRBJ1-1	TRBV6-4	-	15	-	TGTGCCAGCAGTCGTGAGGCAGCGACGAACACTGAAGCTTTCTTT	CASSREAATNTEAFF
TRBJ1-2	TRBV7-6	few	13	-	TGTGCCAGCAGCTTAGAAGCTAACTATGGCTACACCTTC	CASSLEANYGYTF